Below, 31 T cell receptor beta chains from the same sample are listed, as sequenced in a study of CXCR3-negative and CXCR3-positive naive CD8 T cells. The authors made the TRB cDNA libraries by 5' RACE using UMI labels. For each CDR3 protein, TCRdb gives one entry from its re-call of the 5' RACE reads, without DNA. The ten most abundant clones cover around 0.28% of a sample with 130,000 to 150,000 distinct CDR3 sequences. No antigens are known for them. Study-level points and caveats: CXCR3-positive naive cells carried more hydrophobic TRB CDR3s than CXCR3-negative naive cells did.

The sequenced sample consisted of naive CXCR3+ CD8+ T cells from blood. This sample's subset: CD45RO-CCR7+CD27+CD95- naive CD8+ T cells expressing CXCR3 (TNR3+). The receptor source for this set is a human donor in good health. Some clones in this sample may be carry-over from other donors' samples.

The rearrangement joins TRBV20-1 to TRBJ2-7; TCRdb lists TRBD2, though no DNA is available to test this call. The CDR3 spans 19 residues. CDR1 DFQATT and CDR2 SNEGSKA come from the germline V gene (reference sequence). This CDR3 reads CSARAPRASGSLSYNEQFF.

The CDR3: CASSLAGGAYEQYF. The genes are TRBV5-1 and TRBJ2-7; TCRdb proposes TRBD1, but this gene call is untestable without DNA. This CDR3 has 14 residues. From germline, CDR1 is SGHRS and CDR2 YFSETQ.

The chain joins TRBV20-1 to TRBJ1-5. CDR3 size: 16 residues. Germline lookup yields CDR1 DFQATT and CDR2 SNEGSKA (reference sequence). This chain's CDR3 is CSARARGELSNQPQHF.

The CDR3 sequence is CAIKAGMGSETQYF. The chain links TRBV10-3 to TRBJ2-5; there is no DNA to check the TCRdb D call of TRBD2. CDR1 and CDR2 from the germline V gene are ENHRY and SYGVKD. The CDR3 spans 14 residues.

The V call is TRBV10-3, the J call TRBJ2-1; lacking DNA, the TRBD1 call made by TCRdb goes unchecked. CDR3 length: 15 residues. CDR1 is ENHRY, CDR2 SYGVKD, per germline. The CDR3 sequence is CAISDTVTDYNEQFF.

The V gene is TRBV5-1, the J gene TRBJ1-6; TCRdb's D call of TRBD1 is untestable without DNA. Germline V gives CDR1 SGHRS, CDR2 YFSETQ. There are 17 residues in the CDR3. CDR3 sequence: CASSLEPGQGDNSPLHF.

The chain recombines TRBV7-2 with TRBJ2-2. The CDR3 sequence is 14 residues long. CDR1 SGHTA and CDR2 FQGNSA come from the germline V gene. This chain's CDR3 is CASSLDGVTGELFF.

The J gene is TRBJ2-6, the V gene TRBV6-5; absent DNA, TCRdb's TRBD1 call cannot be checked. The CDR3 runs 15 residues. Germline V gives CDR1 MNHEY, CDR2 SVGAGI. This CDR3 is CASSPQGPGANVLTF.

V is TRBV12-3 or TRBV12-4 and J is TRBJ1-6. The CDR3 totals 14 residues. The CDR3 reads CASTLYDNNSPLHF.

The chain joins TRBV19 to TRBJ1-2; TCRdb names TRBD1, which stays unverified in the absence of DNA. Germline assignment: CDR1 LNHDA and CDR2 SQIVND (reference sequence). CDR3 length: 16 amino acids. The CDR3 sequence: CASSDPERDREYGYTF.

The gene calls are TRBV6-6 and TRBJ2-2; TCRdb returns TRBD1, unconfirmable since there is no DNA. This CDR3 comprises 13 residues. Germline CDR1 is MNHNY and CDR2 is SVGAGI (reference sequence). The CDR3: CASSLQGSGELFF.

The chain combines TRBV27 with TRBJ2-3. The CDR3 sequence is 12 residues long. Germline assignment: CDR1 MNHEY and CDR2 SMNVEV (reference sequence). CDR3 residues: CASSLSGDTQYF.

This chain links TRBV20-1 with TRBJ2-1. CDR1 and CDR2 from the germline V gene are DFQATT and SNEGSKA (reference sequence). The CDR3 is made up of 14 amino acids. CDR3 sequence: CSARDRVGVDEQFF.

The chain has TRBV7-9 and TRBJ1-4; the TRBD1 assignment by TCRdb is unverifiable without DNA. Germline assignment: CDR1 SEHNR and CDR2 FQNEAQ (reference sequence). The CDR3 is 19 amino acids. Here the CDR3 reads CASSSTIRGQGAWDEKLFF.

The chain uses TRBV13 and TRBJ1-1; the TRBD1 assignment by TCRdb is unverifiable without DNA. The CDR3 extends over 12 amino acids. Looked up from germline, CDR1 is PRHDT and CDR2 is FYEKMQ (reference sequence). The chain's CDR3 is CASSFTGTAAFF.

This chain joins TRBV9 and TRBJ2-2; TCRdb returns TRBD1, unconfirmable since there is no DNA. The CDR3 consists of 14 residues. Germline V gene lookup returns CDR1 SGDLS and CDR2 YYNGEE. CDR3 loop: CASSETGDTGELFF. The full variable domain, completed using reference TRBV9 and TRBJ2-2, is DSGVTQTPKHLITATGQRVTLRCSPRSGDLSVYWYQQSLDQGLQFLIQYYNGEERAKGNILERFSAQQFPDLHSELNLSSLELGDSALYFCASSETGDTGELFFGEGSRLTVL.

The chain has TRBV3-1 and TRBJ1-1. This CDR3 has 12 residues. Germline V gene data show CDR1 as LGHDT and CDR2 as YNNKEL (reference sequence). CDR3 protein: CASSYLNGEAFF.

The chain carries TRBV6-1 and TRBJ1-1; absent DNA, TCRdb's TRBD1 call cannot be checked. Germline-derived CDR1 and CDR2 are MNHNS and SASEGT. The CDR3 covers 14 residues. CDR3 sequence: CASSRERSDTEAFF.

The rearrangement joins TRBV12-3 or TRBV12-4 to TRBJ2-7; TCRdb proposes TRBD2, but this gene call is untestable without DNA. This CDR3 has 14 amino acids. CDR3 loop: CASSFGGRAGEQYF.

This sequence joins TRBV12-3 or TRBV12-4 and TRBJ2-5; TCRdb proposes TRBD2, but this gene call is untestable without DNA. The CDR3 contains 15 residues. CDR3: CASTSRLAGWETQYF.

The chain carries TRBV19 and TRBJ2-7. Germline-derived CDR1 and CDR2 are LNHDA and SQIVND (reference sequence). CDR3 length: 14 residues. CDR3 sequence: CASSIGGGTYEQYF.

V and J are TRBV24-1 and TRBJ2-1; TCRdb designates TRBD2, a call that cannot be tested without DNA. Germline values: CDR1 KGHDR, CDR2 SFDVKD. The length of the CDR3 is 17 residues. The CDR3 loop is CATSDRSGLAGTNEQFF.

This chain connects TRBV28 to TRBJ2-7; TCRdb's D call of TRBD1 is untestable without DNA. The CDR3 is made up of 14 amino acids. Germline V gene sequence: CDR1 MDHEN, CDR2 SYDVKM. This chain's CDR3 is CASSPPATTYEQYF.

The genes are TRBV29-1 and TRBJ1-1; TCRdb's D call of TRBD1 is untestable without DNA. This CDR3 comprises 14 residues. Per germline, CDR1 SQVTM and CDR2 ANQGSEA. The CDR3 reads CSVETWGRDTEAFF.

The genes are TRBV7-8 and TRBJ2-2; as DNA is missing, the TRBD2 call by TCRdb cannot be tested. The CDR3 totals 16 residues. Germline lookup yields CDR1 SGHVS and CDR2 FQNEAQ. This chain's CDR3 is CASSSVRLANTGELFF.

The V and J genes are TRBV5-1 and TRBJ2-7; TCRdb proposes TRBD1, but this gene call is untestable without DNA. CDR1 and CDR2 from the germline V gene are SGHRS and YFSETQ. The length of the CDR3 is 15 residues. The CDR3 here is CASSSPDREVYEQYF.

V is TRBV20-1 and J is TRBJ1-2; absent DNA, TCRdb's TRBD1 call cannot be checked. Germline lookup yields CDR1 DFQATT and CDR2 SNEGSKA (reference sequence). The CDR3 covers 14 residues. CDR3 residues: CSAREGGSNYGYTF.

V is TRBV6-5 and J is TRBJ2-5; TCRdb's assignment of TRBD1 cannot be checked, as there is no DNA. This CDR3 is built from 14 residues. Germline values: CDR1 MNHEY, CDR2 SVGAGI. The CDR3 loop is CASSYSGGVETQYF.

The rearrangement uses TRBV7-9 and TRBJ2-5. The CDR3 is made up of 12 amino acids. CDR1 and CDR2 (germline): SEHNR, FQNEAQ (reference sequence). The CDR3: CASSLPIETQYF.

The chain combines TRBV29-1 with TRBJ2-7; the D gene TCRdb calls, TRBD1, cannot be checked with no DNA. This CDR3 has 12 residues. CDR1 and CDR2 from the germline V gene are SQVTM and ANQGSEA. CDR3 in amino acids: CSVVTGKGEQYF.

The rearrangement joins TRBV29-1 to TRBJ1-1. The CDR3 loop spans 12 amino acids. CDR1 and CDR2 (germline): SQVTM, ANQGSEA. CDR3 protein: CSVPDENTEAFF.